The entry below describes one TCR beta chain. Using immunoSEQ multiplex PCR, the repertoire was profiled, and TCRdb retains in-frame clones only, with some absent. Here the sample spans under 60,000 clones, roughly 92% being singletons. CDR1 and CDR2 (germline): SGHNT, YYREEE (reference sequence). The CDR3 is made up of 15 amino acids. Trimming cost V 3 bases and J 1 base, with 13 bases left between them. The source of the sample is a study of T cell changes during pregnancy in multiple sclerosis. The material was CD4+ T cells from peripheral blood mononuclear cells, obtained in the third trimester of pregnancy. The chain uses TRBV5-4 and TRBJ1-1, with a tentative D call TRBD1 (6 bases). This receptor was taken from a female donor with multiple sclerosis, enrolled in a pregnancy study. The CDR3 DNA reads TGTGCCAGCAGCTGGGAACAGGGTAGGAACACTGAAGCTTTCTTT. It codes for CASSWEQGRNTEAFF.